The 28 T cell receptor beta chains below were found in one sample sequenced in a study of early T cells in non-severe SARS-CoV-2 infection. TCRdb re-called the 5' RACE reads through MiXCR, storing one row per CDR3 protein. The sample holds fewer than 30,000 distinct CDR3 sequences, more than 3.5% seen once. Sequenced input: whole blood. The receptors derive from an adult who was a healthcare worker with PCR-confirmed SARS-CoV-2 infection or an uninfected control (not recorded which).

This clonotype was recorded at least ten times. The chain joins TRBV11-2 to TRBJ2-2, with no clear D. V was cut by 4 bases and J by 4 bases, with 13 bases left in between. Germline CDR1 reads SGHAT; CDR2 reads FQNNGV. The CDR3 sequence is 15 residues long. CDR3 sequence (DNA): TGTGCCAGCAGCTCCATCACTACTGCCACCGGGGAGCTGTTTTTT. Amino acid sequence: CASSSITTATGELFF.

The genes are TRBV7-9 and TRBJ2-3, with a weak D call TRBD1 (6 bases). Trimming took off 11 bases at V and 6 bases at J, with 15 bases between the two ends. Looked up from germline, CDR1 is SEHNR and CDR2 is FQNEAQ (reference sequence). The CDR3 contains 12 residues. The CDR3 DNA is TGTGCCCCGCGCCAACAGGGTGATACGCAGTATTTT. It specifies CAPRQQGDTQYF.

This clonotype was counted at least ten times. The rearrangement links TRBV28 to TRBJ1-2, with D possibly being TRBD1 (5 bases). Germline values: CDR1 MDHEN, CDR2 SYDVKM. The length of the CDR3 is 13 residues. Trimming stripped 5 bases from V and 8 bases from J, with 15 bases between. The CDR3 region has the DNA TGTGCCAGCAGTATTGGTGGGGCGCCCGGCTACACCTTC. Translating it yields CASSIGGAPGYTF.

The sample holds many counts of this clonotype. The chain couples TRBV9 to TRBJ2-5; D is uncertain. Germline CDR1 is SGDLS and CDR2 is YYNGEE. The CDR3 spans 14 residues. The V and J ends lost 0 bases and 4 bases respectively, with 10 bases between them. The CDR3 here is CASSVVPGRETQYF. For the CDR3, the DNA is TGTGCCAGCAGCGTAGTTCCGGGTAGAGAGACCCAGTACTTC.

This clonotype came up many times. The CDR3 DNA reads TGCGCCAGCAGCTTGGACGGACGGGTATTAGGGTATGGCTACACCTTC. This translates into CASSLDGRVLGYGYTF. The chain is built from TRBV5-1 and TRBJ1-2, with D uncertain. CDR3 length equals 16 residues. From germline, CDR1 is SGHRS and CDR2 YFSETQ. Deletions cut 0 bases from V and 5 bases from J, with 17 bases between.

This clonotype was recorded many times. The chain recombines TRBV6-1 with TRBJ2-3, with TRBD1 identical over 10 bases. In germline, CDR1 is MNHNS, CDR2 SASEGT. The CDR3 has 14 amino acids. V was pared by 5 bases and J by 4 bases, with 3 bases of the junction left unmatched. CDR3 residues: CASSPTGGPDTQYF. CDR3 DNA sequence: TGTGCCAGCAGTCCGACAGGGGGCCCAGATACGCAGTATTTT.

This clonotype occurred a few times. The chain combines TRBV15 with TRBJ2-4; D may be TRBD1 or TRBD2 (5 bases each). Trimming stripped 1 base from V and 6 bases from J, with 19 bases between. In germline, CDR1 is LNHNV, CDR2 YYDKDF (reference sequence). The CDR3 spans 17 residues. The CDR3 spells CATSRVRGSTRGNIQYF. For the CDR3, the DNA is TGTGCCACCAGCAGAGTTAGGGGCTCGACCCGGGGAAACATTCAGTACTTC.

Many counts were recorded for this clonotype. At one end, the junction sequence differs from germline, possibly due to a read error. The chain has TRBV7-2 and TRBJ1-4; a weak D match, TRBD1 (6 bases). Germline lookup yields CDR1 SGHTA and CDR2 FQGNSA. The CDR3 runs 14 residues. The CDR3, as DNA: TGTGCCAGCAGTTTAGGGGCCAGGGGTGAAAAACTGTTTTTT. Amino acids: CASSLGARGEKLFF.

This clonotype was recorded a few times. The V call is TRBV4-2, the J call TRBJ1-1; possibly TRBD1 for D (5 bases). The germline V gene encodes CDR1 LGHNA and CDR2 YNFKEQ. Between the trimmed V and J ends, which lost 1 base and 0 bases, there was a span of 6 bases. This CDR3 region has 14 residues. The CDR3 DNA sequence: TGTGCCAGCAGCCAAGGACAGCTGAACACTGAAGCTTTCTTT. Its translation: CASSQGQLNTEAFF.

This clonotype has ten or more counts. This chain joins TRBV29-1 and TRBJ2-7, with D uncertain. CDR1 and CDR2 (germline): SQVTM, ANQGSEA. CDR3 length: 11 amino acids. V gave up 4 bases and J gave up 2 bases, with 6 bases separating them. The CDR3 DNA sequence: TGCAGCGTTGTTCAGGCCTACGAGCAGTACTTC. This encodes CSVVQAYEQYF.

As for this clonotype: A read error is possible here, since a much larger clone lies one base away. V gene TRBV7-3 combines with J gene TRBJ2-1; D is possibly TRBD1 (6 bases). The CDR3 has 15 amino acids. CDR1 and CDR2 (germline): SGHTA, FQGTGA. CDR3 DNA: TGTGTCAGCAGCCCTGGAGGACAGCTCTACAATGAGCAGTTCTTC. This gives the protein CVSSPGGQLYNEQFF. The variable domain in full, completed from reference TRBV7-3 and TRBJ2-1, reads GAGVSQTPSNKVTEKGKYVELRCDPISGHTALYWYRQSLGQGPEFLIYFQGTGAADDSGLPNDRFFAVRPEGSVSTLKIQRTERGDSAVYLCVSSPGGQLYNEQFFGPGTRLTVL.

This clonotype was detected ten times or more. J is TRBJ2-5 and V is TRBV7-3; D is unresolved. The V and J ends lost 4 bases and 5 bases respectively, with 14 bases between them. The CDR3 runs 14 residues. CDR1 is SGHTA and CDR2 is FQGTGA in the germline V gene. CDR3 sequence reads: CASSSGRPEETQYF. Here the CDR3 DNA reads TGTGCCAGCAGCTCCGGACGCCCCGAGGAGACCCAGTACTTC.

In this sample, this clonotype turned up many times. The CDR3 region has the DNA TGTGCCAGCTCACCGGAAACTACCTACGAGCAGTACTTC. Its protein product is CASSPETTYEQYF. The gene calls are TRBV18 and TRBJ2-7, with D hard to call. Germline V gives CDR1 KGHSH, CDR2 LQKENI. Deletions cut 3 bases from V and 2 bases from J, with 8 bases between. The CDR3 has 13 residues.

This clonotype was observed at least ten times. The J gene is TRBJ2-5, the V gene TRBV20-1; tentative D call: TRBD2 (6 bases). CDR1 DFQATT and CDR2 SNEGSKA come from the germline V gene (reference sequence). The CDR3 is 11 residues long. Between the trimmed V and J ends, which lost 7 bases and 2 bases, there was a span of 8 bases. This chain's CDR3 is CSGAGQETQYF. The CDR3 region has the DNA TGCAGTGGAGCGGGTCAAGAGACCCAGTACTTC.

This clonotype was counted between two and nine times. V gene TRBV20-1 combines with J gene TRBJ2-1; no firm D call. This CDR3 region has 16 residues. The germline V and J ends were trimmed by 2 bases and 0 bases, with 14 bases remaining between them. Germline values: CDR1 DFQATT, CDR2 SNEGSKA (reference sequence). In nucleotides, the CDR3 is TGCAGTGCTAGACCCCCGACTCGCACCTCCTACAATGAGCAGTTCTTC. This gives the protein CSARPPTRTSYNEQFF.

This clonotype was counted ten times or more. The chain links TRBV10-3 to TRBJ1-1; 7 bases are shared with TRBD1. Germline CDR1 is ENHRY and CDR2 is SYGVKD. The CDR3 extends over 19 amino acids. The trim removed 4 bases at V and 4 bases at J, leaving 21 bases unmatched. Written as DNA, the CDR3 is TGTGCCATCAGTGCAAGTGGTCGACAGGGAACGCTCGGGGGCACTGAAGCTTTCTTT. This sequence encodes CAISASGRQGTLGGTEAFF.

Many counts were recorded for this clonotype. The chain combines TRBV6-1 with TRBJ1-1; D remains ambiguous. The V gene lost 3 bases and the J gene lost 8 bases, with 10 bases spanning the gap. This CDR3 comprises 12 residues. Germline CDR1 reads MNHNS; CDR2 reads SASEGT. The CDR3 loop is CASSESAAEAFF. The CDR3 region has the DNA TGTGCCAGCAGTGAGTCGGCAGCCGAAGCTTTCTTT.

This clonotype was observed at least ten times. The J gene is TRBJ1-1, the V gene TRBV6-5, with a possible D match to TRBD1 (5 bases). With 5 bases removed from V and 6 bases from J, the gap between germline ends came to 16 bases. Germline loops: CDR1 MNHEY, CDR2 SVGAGI. This CDR3 spans 14 amino acids. The CDR3 sequence: CASSLLGGDSEAFF. DNA for the CDR3: TGTGCCAGCAGTCTCCTGGGAGGGGACTCTGAAGCTTTCTTT.

This clonotype was counted only a few times. The chain is built from TRBV5-1 and TRBJ2-2; no firm D call. Germline V gene lookup returns CDR1 SGHRS and CDR2 YFSETQ. The CDR3 extends over 14 amino acids. V lost 4 bases and J 6 bases, leaving 13 bases between the germline ends. CDR3 sequence (DNA): TGCGCCAGCAGCATCCGACCCGGCCCCGGGGAGCTGTTTTTT. This sequence encodes CASSIRPGPGELFF.

This clonotype was found many times. The V call is TRBV5-4, the J call TRBJ2-2; D perhaps matches TRBD2 (5 bases). Per the germline V gene, CDR1 is SGHNT and CDR2 is YYREEE (reference sequence). The CDR3 runs to 13 residues. The germline V and J ends were trimmed by 4 bases and 7 bases, with 11 bases remaining between them. CDR3 amino acids: CASSPDFNGELFF. The DNA for the CDR3 is TGTGCCAGCAGCCCGGACTTTAACGGGGAGCTGTTTTTT.

This clonotype was counted many times. V is TRBV4-2 and J is TRBJ2-5; tentative D call: TRBD2 (5 bases). This CDR3 region has 16 residues. Trimming stripped 4 bases from V and 4 bases from J, with 19 bases between. CDR1 and CDR2 (germline): LGHNA, YNFKEQ. CDR3 DNA: TGTGCCAGCAGCCCCATGAAAGCGGTATCAGTAGAGACCCAGTACTTC. Its protein product is CASSPMKAVSVETQYF.

This clonotype came up a few times. The gene calls are TRBV7-9 and TRBJ1-2; no firm D call. V gave up 2 bases and J gave up 8 bases, with 9 bases separating them. Germline assignment: CDR1 SEHNR and CDR2 FQNEAQ (reference sequence). CDR3 length: 12 amino acids. CDR3 sequence reads: CASSLLYQGYTF. The CDR3 coding sequence is TGTGCCAGCAGCTTATTGTACCAAGGCTACACCTTC.

This clonotype was counted many times. The junction departs from the called germline gene at one end, perhaps through a read error. The rearrangement uses TRBV7-7 and TRBJ2-5; tentatively, D is TRBD1 (5 bases). Germline V gene data show CDR1 as SSHAT and CDR2 as FNYEAQ (reference sequence). This CDR3 is built from 15 residues. The CDR3 nucleotides are TGTGCTAGCAGCTTGCCTAGTAGGGGCCAAGAGACCCAGTACTTC. Amino acid sequence: CASSLPSRGQETQYF.

This clonotype occurred a few times. CDR3 protein: CASSVLYQETQYF. CDR3 bases: TGTGCCAGCTCAGTGTTGTACCAAGAGACCCAGTACTTC. The V gene is TRBV27, the J gene TRBJ2-5; D gene ambiguous. CDR1 MNHEY and CDR2 SMNVEV come from the germline V gene (reference sequence). Between the trimmed V and J ends, which lost 8 bases and 0 bases, there was a span of 10 bases. The CDR3 has 13 amino acids.

About this clonotype: A junction boundary mismatches the germline segment, possibly from a read error. This CDR3 is CASSHGFSFNEQFF. The CDR3 DNA sequence: TGCGCCAGCAGCCATGGATTTTCCTTCAATGAGCAGTTCTTC. The rearrangement links TRBV4-3 to TRBJ2-1; D is uncertain. In germline, CDR1 is LGHNA, CDR2 YSLEER. CDR3 length: 14 amino acids.

The sample holds many counts of this clonotype. The chain joins TRBV12-3 or TRBV12-4 to TRBJ2-6, with 8 bases that match TRBD1. This CDR3 has 16 residues. The V gene end was trimmed by 5 bases and the J gene end by 3 bases; junction bases not matched to a gene: 6. CDR3 amino acids: CASSPTGAGGANVLTF. The CDR3 nucleotides read TGTGCCAGCAGTCCGACAGGGGCTGGTGGGGCCAACGTCCTGACTTTC.

This clonotype was detected only a few times. The V gene is TRBV9, the J gene TRBJ2-2, with D hard to call. Trimming stripped 3 bases from V and 6 bases from J, with 9 bases between. From germline, CDR1 is SGDLS and CDR2 YYNGEE. The CDR3 is 13 amino acids. Written as DNA, the CDR3 is TGTGCCAGCAGCGCTGGAGTCCCCGGGGAGCTGTTTTTT. Translating it yields CASSAGVPGELFF.

The rearrangement uses TRBV28 and TRBJ2-1; D not resolved. V was trimmed by 6 bases and J by 5 bases, leaving 8 bases between them. The CDR3 sequence is 12 residues long. CDR1 and CDR2 from the germline V gene are MDHEN and SYDVKM. CDR3 bases: TGTGCCAGCAGCCCCGTACACAATGAGCAGTTCTTC. It specifies CASSPVHNEQFF.